This TCR beta chain is drawn from a study of cytomegalovirus exposure and HLA in healthy donors. Assay used: immunoSEQ multiplex PCR; TCRdb lists only in-frame clones, some missing. This sample carries about 330,000 clones, roughly 90% of them seen once, and the ten largest clones take more than 0.9%. The CDR3 extends over 14 amino acids. With 4 bases clipped from V and 4 bases from J, the junction kept 6 bases outside the gene matches. Germline CDR1 reads MNHEY; CDR2 reads SVGAGI. This chain connects TRBV6-5 to TRBJ1-2, with 7 bases matching TRBD1. This receptor was identified in a woman aged 25 to 39 in good health and CMV-seropositive. Source material: PBMCs. The DNA for the CDR3 is TGTGCCAGCAGTTGGAGCCGGGACAGCTATGGCTACACCTTC. Translating it yields CASSWSRDSYGYTF.